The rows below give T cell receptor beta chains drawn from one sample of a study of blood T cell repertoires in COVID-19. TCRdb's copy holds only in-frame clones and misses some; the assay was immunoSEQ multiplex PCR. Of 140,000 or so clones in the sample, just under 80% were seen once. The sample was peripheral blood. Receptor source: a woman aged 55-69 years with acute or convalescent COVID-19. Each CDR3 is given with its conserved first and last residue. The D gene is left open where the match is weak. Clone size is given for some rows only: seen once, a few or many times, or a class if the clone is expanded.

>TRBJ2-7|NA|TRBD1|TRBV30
CAWRPGQNYEQYF
TGTGCCTGGCGGCCGGGACAGAACTACGAGCAGTACTTC
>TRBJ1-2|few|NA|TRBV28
CASSFLAGRMYGYTF
NA
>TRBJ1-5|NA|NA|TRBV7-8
CASSAPGRLNQPQHF
TGTGCCAGCAGCGCCCCAGGGCGCCTCAATCAGCCCCAGCATTTT
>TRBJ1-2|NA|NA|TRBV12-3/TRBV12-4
CASKLGYGYTF
TGTGCCAGCAAACTAGGCTATGGCTACACCTTC
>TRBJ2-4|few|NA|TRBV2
CASSEVETLYF
TGTGCCAGCAGTGAAGTGGAGACGCTCTACTTC
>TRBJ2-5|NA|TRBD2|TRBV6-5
CASSRAGGMEETQYF
TGTGCCAGCAGTCGGGCGGGAGGGATGGAGGAGACCCAGTACTTC
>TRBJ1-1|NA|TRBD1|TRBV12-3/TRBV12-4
CASYDRGPTEAFF
TGTGCCAGCTACGACAGGGGACCCACTGAAGCTTTCTTT
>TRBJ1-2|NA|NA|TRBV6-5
CASSANYGYTF
TGTGCCAGCAGCGCGAACTATGGCTACACCTTC
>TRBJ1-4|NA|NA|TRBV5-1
CASQGSSNEKLFF
TGCGCCAGCCAGGGGTCTTCTAATGAAAAACTGTTTTTT
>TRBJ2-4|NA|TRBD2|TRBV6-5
CASTGGGAKNIQYF
TGTGCCAGCACCGGGGGGGGAGCCAAAAACATTCAGTACTTC
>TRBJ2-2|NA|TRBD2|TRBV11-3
CASSLVGLETGELFF
TGTGCCAGCAGCTTAGTAGGACTAGAGACCGGGGAGCTGTTTTTT
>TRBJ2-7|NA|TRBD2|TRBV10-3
CAISVQLADHYEQYF
TGTGCCATCAGTGTGCAACTAGCGGATCACTACGAGCAGTACTTC
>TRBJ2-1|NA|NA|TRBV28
CASSELDRKQFF
TGTGCCAGCAGTGAACTTGACAGGAAGCAGTTCTTC
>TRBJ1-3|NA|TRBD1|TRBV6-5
CASRTGQGTGNTIYF
TGTGCCAGCAGGACTGGACAGGGCACTGGAAACACCATATATTTT
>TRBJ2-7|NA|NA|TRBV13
CASRDTAGSYEQYF
TGTGCCAGCAGGGACACCGCCGGCTCCTACGAGCAGTACTTC
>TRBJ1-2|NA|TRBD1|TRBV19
CASLMGDRGYGYTF
TGTGCCAGCCTCATGGGGGACAGAGGCTATGGCTACACCTTC
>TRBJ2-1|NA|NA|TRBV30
CAWSVRGYNEQFF
TGTGCCTGGAGTGTACGCGGGTACAATGAGCAGTTCTTC
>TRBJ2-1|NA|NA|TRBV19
CASSTDFGFLNEQFF
TGTGCCAGTAGTACGGACTTCGGATTTCTAAATGAGCAGTTCTTC
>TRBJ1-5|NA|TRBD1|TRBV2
CASRGTENQPQHF
TGTGCCAGCAGGGGGACAGAGAATCAGCCCCAGCATTTT
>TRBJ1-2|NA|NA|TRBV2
CARRTAGWNYGYTF
TGTGCCAGGAGGACGGCAGGGTGGAACTATGGCTACACCTTC
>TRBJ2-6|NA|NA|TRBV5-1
CASSPRSSGAGANVLTF
TGCGCCAGCAGCCCACGTTCCTCAGGCGCTGGGGCCAACGTCCTGACTTTC
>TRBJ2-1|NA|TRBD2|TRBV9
CASSVGQREVNNEQFF
TGTGCCAGCAGCGTAGGCCAGCGGGAGGTGAACAATGAGCAGTTCTTC
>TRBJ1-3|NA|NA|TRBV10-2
CATLDRPGRRSGNTIYF
TGCGCCACCTTGGACAGACCTGGTAGGCGCTCTGGAAACACCATATATTTT
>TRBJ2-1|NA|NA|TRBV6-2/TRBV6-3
CASSYGQIHNEQFF
TGTGCCAGCAGTTACGGGCAGATCCACAATGAGCAGTTCTTC
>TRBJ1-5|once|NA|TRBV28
CASRPQGISNQPQHF
TGTGCCAGCAGACCACAGGGTATTAGCAATCAGCCCCAGCATTTT
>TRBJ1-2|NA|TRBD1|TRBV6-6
CASEQGDYGYTF
TGTGCCAGCGAACAGGGGGACTATGGCTACACCTTC
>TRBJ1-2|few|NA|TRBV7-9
CASSPWTAVNYGYTF
TGTGCCAGCAGCCCGTGGACAGCCGTAAACTATGGCTACACCTTC
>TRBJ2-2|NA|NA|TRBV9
CASSLRLGTGTGELFF
TGTGCCAGCAGCCTGAGACTGGGGACTGGCACCGGGGAGCTGTTTTTT
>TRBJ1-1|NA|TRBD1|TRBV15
CATSRDGTGQVEAFF
TGTGCCACCAGCAGAGATGGGACAGGGCAAGTTGAAGCTTTCTTT
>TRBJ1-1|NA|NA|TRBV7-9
CASSFGGMNTEAFF
TGTGCCAGCAGCTTCGGGGGTATGAACACTGAAGCTTTCTTT
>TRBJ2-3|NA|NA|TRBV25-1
CALQGSTDTQYF
TGTGCCCTACAGGGTAGCACAGATACGCAGTATTTT